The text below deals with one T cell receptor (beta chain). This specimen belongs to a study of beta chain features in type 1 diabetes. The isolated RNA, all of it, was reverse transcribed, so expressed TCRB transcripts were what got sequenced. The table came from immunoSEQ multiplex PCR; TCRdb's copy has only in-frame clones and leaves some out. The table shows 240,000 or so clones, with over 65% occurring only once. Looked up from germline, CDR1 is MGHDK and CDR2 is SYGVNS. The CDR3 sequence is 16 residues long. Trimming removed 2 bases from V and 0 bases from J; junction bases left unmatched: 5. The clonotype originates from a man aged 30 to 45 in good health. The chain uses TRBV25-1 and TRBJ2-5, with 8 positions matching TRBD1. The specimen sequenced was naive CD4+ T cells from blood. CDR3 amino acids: CASSESGQGYQETQYF. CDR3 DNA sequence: TGTGCCAGCAGTGAAAGCGGACAGGGTTACCAAGAGACCCAGTACTTC.